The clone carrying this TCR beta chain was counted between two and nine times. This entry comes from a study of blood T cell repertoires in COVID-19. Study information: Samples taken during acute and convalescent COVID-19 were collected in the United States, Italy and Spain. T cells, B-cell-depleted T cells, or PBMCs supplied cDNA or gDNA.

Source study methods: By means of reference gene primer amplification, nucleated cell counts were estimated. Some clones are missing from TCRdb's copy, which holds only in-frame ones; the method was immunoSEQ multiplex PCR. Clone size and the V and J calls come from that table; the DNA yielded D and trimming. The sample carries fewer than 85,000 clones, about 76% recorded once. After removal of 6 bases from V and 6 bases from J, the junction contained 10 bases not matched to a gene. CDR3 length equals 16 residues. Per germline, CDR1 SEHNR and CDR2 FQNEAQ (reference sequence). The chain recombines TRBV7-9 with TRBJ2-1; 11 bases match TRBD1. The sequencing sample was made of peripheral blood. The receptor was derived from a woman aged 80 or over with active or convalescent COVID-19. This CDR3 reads CASSLLGQGVVNEQFF. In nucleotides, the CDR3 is TGTGCCAGCAGTCTCCTGGGACAGGGGGTTGTCAATGAGCAGTTCTTC.